Listed here are 31 T cell receptor beta chains from one sample, sequenced in a study of technical replicates of blood from four donors. Profiled with immunoSEQ multiplex PCR; TCRdb holds only in-frame clones, not every one. Among more than 75,000 clones listed, 65% to 90% were seen once. The material sequenced was PBMCs. The receptors were sampled from a human donor in good health. Some clones in this sample may be carry-over from other donors' samples.

The V gene is TRBV23-1, the J gene TRBJ1-1; TRBD1 is a possible D gene (6 bases). TRBV23-1 carries the ORF label, with uncertain function. Between the trimmed V and J ends, which lost 2 bases and 6 bases, there was a span of 16 bases. The CDR3 has 15 residues. CDR3 in amino acids: CASSQPKDRFAEAFF. The CDR3, as DNA: TGCGCCAGCAGTCAACCGAAAGACAGGTTCGCTGAAGCTTTCTTT.

This chain uses TRBV18 with TRBJ1-2, with D perhaps matching TRBD1 (5 bases). The CDR3 runs to 15 residues. Trimming cost V 3 bases and J 3 bases, with 14 bases left between them. The germline V gene has CDR1 KGHSH and CDR2 LQKENI. As DNA, the CDR3 is TGTGCCAGCTCACCTACCTCCCAGGGTCACTATGGCTACACCTTC. Protein sequence: CASSPTSQGHYGYTF.

The genes are TRBV7-7 and TRBJ2-5; 9 bases align to TRBD2. Germline assignment: CDR1 SSHAT and CDR2 FNYEAQ (reference sequence). The CDR3 is 16 amino acids. J gave up 3 bases and V 5 bases, and 10 bases lay outside the gene matches. The CDR3 region has the DNA TGTGCCAGCAGCCGTGGAGGCGGGGGGGGAGAAGAGACCCAGTACTTC. It specifies CASSRGGGGGEETQYF.

The chain is built from TRBV7-9 and TRBJ1-2; D gene uncertain. Germline CDR1 SEHNR, CDR2 FQNEAQ (reference sequence). Trimming cost V 1 base and J 6 bases, with 12 bases left between them. CDR3 length: 14 amino acids. CDR3 region: CASSLGGPFDGYTF. CDR3 DNA sequence: TGTGCCAGCAGCTTAGGTGGCCCCTTCGATGGCTACACCTTC.

V usage is TRBV19 and J usage is TRBJ1-2, with a possible D match to TRBD1 (6 bases). This CDR3 contains 14 residues. Germline CDR1 and CDR2: LNHDA and SQIVND (reference sequence). Trimming took off 4 bases at V and 1 base at J, with 10 bases between the two ends. CDR3 region: CASSTRQVNYGYTF. The CDR3 region has the DNA TGTGCCAGTAGTACTCGACAGGTTAACTATGGCTACACCTTC.

The V and J genes are TRBV9 and TRBJ2-1; 7 bases match TRBD2. The CDR3 sequence is 15 residues long. Looked up from germline, CDR1 is SGDLS and CDR2 is YYNGEE. V gave up 2 bases and J gave up 8 bases; unmatched junction bases: 10. CDR3: CASSVGLRDVHEQFF. The CDR3 nucleotides read TGTGCCAGCAGCGTGGGACTACGAGACGTCCATGAGCAGTTCTTC.

This chain links TRBV5-6 with TRBJ2-1; 7 nucleotides align to TRBD2. Germline values: CDR1 SGHDT, CDR2 YYEEEE. The CDR3 length is 15 residues. V gave up 6 bases and J gave up 9 bases; unmatched junction bases: 15. CDR3 amino acids: CASNPSGTIYGEQFF. The CDR3 nucleotides are TGTGCCAGCAACCCCTCGGGGACTATTTACGGTGAGCAGTTCTTC.

The rearrangement links TRBV5-1 to TRBJ2-3; 7 bases match TRBD1. Germline loops: CDR1 SGHRS, CDR2 YFSETQ. Trimming cost V 3 bases and J 0 bases; bases outside gene matches: 7. This CDR3 contains 16 residues. In DNA, the CDR3 is TGCGCCAGCAGCTCCCCGGGACAGAGTAGCACAGATACGCAGTATTTT. Amino acids: CASSSPGQSSTDTQYF.

This sequence joins TRBV5-4 and TRBJ2-7; 7 nucleotides line up with TRBD2. In germline, CDR1 is SGHNT, CDR2 YYREEE (reference sequence). With 4 bases clipped from V and 2 bases from J, the junction kept 9 bases outside the gene matches. The CDR3 has 15 amino acids. CDR3 residues: CASSHPTSRPYEQYF. The CDR3 bases are TGTGCCAGCAGCCACCCGACTAGCCGACCCTACGAGCAGTACTTC.

Only one count was recorded for this clone. This chain connects TRBV6-4 to TRBJ2-3; the D gene is possibly TRBD2 (6 bases). Trimming removed 5 bases from V and 3 bases from J, with 15 bases in between. The length of the CDR3 is 15 residues. The V gene's germline CDR1 is MRHNA and CDR2 SNTAGT. CDR3 region: CASSHPGLSTDTQYF. CDR3 coding DNA: TGTGCCAGCAGTCACCCGGGACTCTCAACAGATACGCAGTATTTT.

This chain joins TRBV7-9 and TRBJ2-6; 11 bases line up with TRBD1. The germline V gene encodes CDR1 SEHNR and CDR2 FQNEAQ (reference sequence). The CDR3 length is 17 residues. Losses at the gene ends were 4 bases for V and 0 bases for J; bases not matched to a gene: 2. CDR3 nucleotide sequence: TGTGCCAGCAGCTCCGGGACAGGGGGCTCTGGGGCCAACGTCCTGACTTTC. Translated: CASSSGTGGSGANVLTF.

The chain is built from TRBV15 and TRBJ2-3; 7 bases agree with TRBD2. V shed 8 bases, J shed 2 bases, and the junction held 4 bases outside the gene matches. The CDR3 has 13 amino acids. Per germline, CDR1 LNHNV and CDR2 YYDKDF (reference sequence). CDR3 sequence (DNA): TGTGCCACCCAACTAGCGATCACAGATACGCAGTATTTT. Its protein product is CATQLAITDTQYF. Drawing the rest from reference TRBV15 and TRBJ2-3, the complete variable domain is DAMVIQNPRYQVTQFGKPVTLSCSQTLNHNVMYWYQQKSSQAPKLLFHYYDKDFNNEADTPDNFQSRRPNTSFCFLDIRSPGLGDTAMYLCATQLAITDTQYFGPGTRLTVL.

This chain uses TRBV9 with TRBJ2-7, with 8 bases identical to TRBD2. With 0 bases clipped from V and 6 bases from J, the junction kept 14 bases outside the gene matches. The CDR3 is made up of 17 amino acids. Germline V gene sequence: CDR1 SGDLS, CDR2 YYNGEE. The CDR3 nucleotides read TGTGCCAGCAGCGTAGCGGGGGGGCCAGGACGCTGGGGCGAGCAGTACTTC. Translated, it gives CASSVAGGPGRWGEQYF.

The chain combines TRBV4-3 with TRBJ2-1; 15 positions match TRBD2. The germline V gene has CDR1 LGHNA and CDR2 YSLEER. V lost 4 bases and J lost 7; bases outside the gene matches: 5. This CDR3 comprises 16 residues. CDR3 sequence: CASSPSGTSGRNEQFF. CDR3 in DNA: TGCGCCAGCAGCCCAAGCGGGACTAGCGGGAGGAATGAGCAGTTCTTC.

This sequence joins TRBV18 and TRBJ1-2; D gene ambiguous. The CDR3 sequence is 15 residues long. The V gene's germline CDR1 is KGHSH and CDR2 LQKENI. Trimming removed 2 bases from V and 2 bases from J, with 12 bases in between. The CDR3 reads CASSPTTDSNYGYTF. The CDR3 region has the DNA TGTGCCAGCTCACCAACAACAGATTCAAACTATGGCTACACCTTC. Full variable domain (rest looked up from reference TRBV18 and TRBJ1-2): NAGVMQNPRHLVRRRGQEARLRCSPMKGHSHVYWYRQLPEEGLKFMVYLQKENIIDESGMPKERFSAEFPKEGPSILRIQQVVRGDSAAYFCASSPTTDSNYGYTFGSGTRLTVV.

The gene calls are TRBV7-8 and TRBJ2-5; possibly TRBD2 for D (6 bases). This CDR3 is 15 amino acids long. Trimming shortened V by 1 base and J by 4 bases, and 13 bases separated the two germline ends. Germline V CDR1 and CDR2: SGHVS, FQNEAQ. DNA for the CDR3: TGTGCCAGCAGCTTAGGAGGGACTGCGGTAGAGACCCAGTACTTC. It specifies CASSLGGTAVETQYF.

The chain combines TRBV2 with TRBJ2-7; a weak D match, TRBD1 (5 bases). Germline CDR1 reads SNHLY; CDR2 reads FYNNEI. The V end lost 0 bases, the J end lost 0 bases, and 21 bases lay between the germline ends. CDR3 length: 19 amino acids. The CDR3 bases are TGTGCCAGCAGTGAAGCCCCCTCCCCCAGGGCAAAAAGCTCCTACGAGCAGTACTTC. Residues: CASSEAPSPRAKSSYEQYF.

The chain couples TRBV7-2 to TRBJ1-5; D is unclear. Trimming shortened V by 5 bases and J by 0 bases, and 17 bases separated the two germline ends. CDR1 and CDR2 (germline): SGHTA, FQGNSA. The CDR3 totals 17 residues. In DNA form, the CDR3 reads TGTGCCAGCAGCCCCGGCGTCCGAGGGTTTAGCAATCAGCCCCAGCATTTT. Translation: CASSPGVRGFSNQPQHF.

The CDR3 region has the DNA TGTGCCAGCAGACGGGGGACTGAAGCTTTCTTT. Translation gives CASRRGTEAFF. The J gene is TRBJ1-1, the V gene TRBV27; perhaps TRBD1 as D (5 bases). The CDR3 covers 11 residues. Per germline, CDR1 MNHEY and CDR2 SMNVEV (reference sequence). V lost 6 bases to trimming and J lost 5 bases, with 7 bases between them.

The chain has TRBV6-5 and TRBJ2-7; D perhaps matches TRBD2 (5 bases). The CDR3 has 13 amino acids. Germline CDR1 MNHEY, CDR2 SVGAGI. Deletions cut 4 bases from V and 1 base from J, with 8 bases between. In nucleotides, the CDR3 is TGTGCCAGCAGTTTAGCGTTTTCCTACGAGCAGTACTTC. As protein: CASSLAFSYEQYF.

The J gene is TRBJ2-5, the V gene TRBV25-1; tentative D call: TRBD1 (6 bases). Germline V gives CDR1 MGHDK, CDR2 SYGVNS. The CDR3 loop spans 14 amino acids. V was shortened by 2 bases and J by 4 bases, with 11 bases between the two germline ends. The CDR3, as DNA: TGTGCCAGCAGTGAACTCAGGGGTGGAGAGACCCAGTACTTC. Protein product: CASSELRGGETQYF.

The chain employs TRBV5-1 and TRBJ2-7, with TRBD1 identical over 11 bases. The CDR3 covers 13 residues. J was trimmed by 6 bases and V by 4 bases; bases with no gene match: 3. Germline CDR1 reads SGHRS; CDR2 reads YFSETQ. CDR3 in DNA: TGCGCCAGCAGCCCGGACAGGGGGCTCGAGCAGTACTTC. Translating it yields CASSPDRGLEQYF.

V usage is TRBV5-1 and J usage is TRBJ2-7; 7 positions agree with TRBD2. In germline, CDR1 is SGHRS, CDR2 YFSETQ. The V and J ends lost 4 bases and 3 bases, in that order; junction bases with no gene match: 7. The CDR3 sequence is 14 residues long. CDR3 sequence reads: CASSPMGLNYEQYF. CDR3 nucleotide sequence: TGCGCCAGCAGCCCCATGGGACTAAACTACGAGCAGTACTTC. Using reference TRBV5-1 and TRBJ2-7 for the parts outside the CDR3, the full variable domain is KAGVTQTPRYLIKTRGQQVTLSCSPISGHRSVSWYQQTPGQGLQFLFEYFSETQRNKGNFPGRFSGRQFSNSRSEMNVSTLELGDSALYLCASSPMGLNYEQYFGPGTRLTVT.

The chain carries TRBV7-9 and TRBJ2-7; 15 positions agree with TRBD2. Trimming at V came to 5 bases and at J to 2 bases, leaving 4 bases not matched to a gene. The CDR3 is made up of 16 amino acids. CDR1 is SEHNR and CDR2 is FQNEAQ in the germline V gene (reference sequence). CDR3 coding DNA: TGTGCCAGCAGCCCACGGACTAGCGGGAGGGCCTACGAGCAGTACTTC. Protein product: CASSPRTSGRAYEQYF.

The chain is built from TRBV4-2 and TRBJ2-1; TRBD2 matches at 15 bases. After removal of 1 base from V and 8 bases from J, the junction contained 3 bases not matched to a gene. The V gene's germline CDR1 is LGHNA and CDR2 YNFKEQ. The CDR3 length is 16 residues. The CDR3: CASSQGTSGRADEQFF. The CDR3 DNA follows: TGTGCCAGCAGCCAAGGGACTAGCGGGAGGGCTGATGAGCAGTTCTTC.

This clone is a singleton in its sample. The gene calls are TRBV27 and TRBJ1-5; D gene uncertain. From germline, CDR1 is MNHEY and CDR2 SMNVEV (reference sequence). With 3 bases removed from V and 5 bases from J, the gap between germline ends came to 11 bases. The CDR3 length is 14 residues. CDR3 DNA: TGTGCCAGCAGTTTGAAGGCAGGATATCAGCCCCAGCATTTT. Amino acid sequence: CASSLKAGYQPQHF.

The genes are TRBV5-6 and TRBJ1-1, with D maybe TRBD1 (6 bases). Germline V gives CDR1 SGHDT, CDR2 YYEEEE. The CDR3 is 11 amino acids. V was trimmed by 7 bases and J by 11 bases, leaving 15 bases between them. The chain's CDR3 is CASSGGPRAFF. CDR3 in DNA: TGTGCCAGCTCGGGGGGCCCACGCGCTTTCTTT.

The V and J genes are TRBV6-4 and TRBJ2-3, with 10 bases identical to TRBD2. V lost 0 bases to trimming and J lost 3 bases; unmatched junction nucleotides: 3. Germline V gene lookup returns CDR1 MRHNA and CDR2 SNTAGT. The CDR3 runs to 16 residues. The chain's CDR3 is CASSDSVAGGTDTQYF. In nucleotides, the CDR3 is TGTGCCAGCAGTGACTCCGTAGCGGGGGGAACAGATACGCAGTATTTT.

V gene TRBV5-8 combines with J gene TRBJ2-2, with TRBD1 matching over 9 bases. There are 14 residues in the CDR3. V lost 4 bases and J lost 15; bases outside the gene matches: 13. The germline V gene encodes CDR1 SGHTS and CDR2 YDEGEE. As DNA, the CDR3 is TGTGCCAGCAGCCCGATGACAGGGGGAAGTATGGTGTTTTTT. It is translated as CASSPMTGGSMVFF.

The V call is TRBV5-4, the J call TRBJ2-7, with D maybe TRBD1 (6 bases). This CDR3 comprises 11 residues. V lost 7 bases and J lost 5, with 10 bases in between. Germline CDR1 is SGHNT and CDR2 is YYREEE (reference sequence). The CDR3 region has the DNA TGTGCCAGCGGTAACAGGGACGAGCAGTACTTC. It encodes CASGNRDEQYF.

This sequence joins TRBV27 and TRBJ2-7; 7 bases line up with TRBD1. Looked up from germline, CDR1 is MNHEY and CDR2 is SMNVEV (reference sequence). This CDR3 has 15 residues. V trimming: 2 bases; J trimming: 2 bases; junction bases outside the gene matches: 6. CDR3: CASSLGVDRTYEQYF. The CDR3 bases are TGTGCCAGCAGTTTAGGGGTGGACAGGACCTACGAGCAGTACTTC.